The TCR beta chain described here comes from a study of post-analysis software for immune sequencing data (dated by TCRdb to the mid-2010s). A note on the overall study: The recorded disease courses included relapsing-remitting, secondary progressive and progressive-relapsing multiple sclerosis, and some patients had no subtype annotation. A subset of samples was prepared in parallel using single-end sample barcoding, then pooled and co-amplified after Illumina adapter ligation. The patient repertoires were set against roughly eleven previously published healthy control repertoires from donors whose ages ranged from roughly 6 to 26 years.

Comments on this clonotype: Its binding antigen is unknown. Nothing much larger sits one base from this clone, and base qualities are not available.

Library generation was performed with PCR. The sequencer listed for this sample is Illumina HiSeq 2500. To reduce PCR and sequencing biases, unique molecular identifiers were built into the TCR beta cDNA libraries. Per 1 to 10 million input T cells, roughly 500,000 cDNA molecules were obtained, such that each molecule approximated one T cell. The same protocol used for the earlier healthy control dataset was applied to prepare and sequence the patient libraries. Samples belonging to the same batch were prepared together, multiplexed and sequenced on a shared HiSeq lane. On the study's bioinformatics: MIGEC handled the raw barcoded reads, throwing out single-read molecular identifier groups before consensus assembly and CDR3 extraction. VDJtools was used for post-analysis of the clonotype tables, with diversity normalized by down-sampling every dataset to the smallest sample size. Repertoire overlap clustering matched CDR3 amino acid but not nucleotide sequences to correct batch-related cross-sample contamination. TCRdb reworked the public reads: Q25 trimming with fastp, MiXCR clone assembly, productive beta chains retained. CDR3 protein duplicates are merged, each entry listing the most common genes and DNA. The V and J calls were not made by the authors but by TCRdb's processing. This sample comprises over 300,000 distinct CDR3 sequences, about a third of them detected only once. The ten largest clones represent roughly 12% of the sample.

Overall study outcomes, separate from this receptor: Patients showed significantly higher frequencies than controls for several TRBV segments, among them TRBV5-6, TRBV5-1 and TRBV20-1. The multiple sclerosis patient group was slightly younger than the control group. Multiple sclerosis patients had significantly lower normalized Chao1 diversity than controls, a result that suggests substantial peripheral T-cell clonal expansion. Direct clustering with F measure showed strong co-clustering of samples prepared in the same batch, prompting a batch-effect correction.

CDR3 length: 14 amino acids, cysteine to phenylalanine. CDR3 DNA only is kept here, 42 bases in frame from base 1. For CDR1 and CDR2, the germline V gene (reference sequence) lists DFQATT and SNEGSKA. V was cut back by 0 bases and J by 0 bases, leaving a gap of 8 bases between them. To demonstrate the VDJtools post-analysis software, the study profiled TCR beta repertoires from the peripheral blood of about a dozen young patients with multiple sclerosis. The multiple sclerosis patients were children and adolescents between roughly 6 and 16 years of age. Sequencing was done on a sample of blood. The V and J segments used are TRBV20-1 and TRBJ1-1; D gene: possibly TRBD1, on 5 matching bases. This clonotype originated in a girl aged 10-17 years with multiple sclerosis. The nucleotides read TGCAGTGCTAGAGAGGGGCTAATGAACACTGAAGCTTTCTTT. Its protein is CSAREGLMNTEAFF.